Below, 10 T cell receptor beta chains from the same sample are listed, as sequenced in a study of blood T cell repertoires in COVID-19. Produced via immunoSEQ multiplex PCR; TCRdb's table is partial and in-frame only. The table shows roughly 76,000 clones, with around nine tenths occurring only once. Sample: peripheral blood. The receptor source for this set is a woman aged 80 or older with active or convalescent COVID-19.

V gene TRBV27 combines with J gene TRBJ2-1, with TRBD2 as a possible D gene (5 bases). CDR3 length equals 11 residues. The ends were cut back, 6 bases at V and 6 bases at J, with 6 bases in the middle. CDR1 is MNHEY and CDR2 is SMNVEV in the germline V gene (reference sequence). CDR3 in DNA: TGTGCCAGCAGCACTAGCAATGAGCAGTTCTTC. It is translated as CASSTSNEQFF.

The chain employs TRBV19 and TRBJ1-4, with TRBD1 as a possible D gene (5 bases). The V gene's germline CDR1 is LNHDA and CDR2 SQIVND (reference sequence). V was trimmed by 3 bases and J by 4 bases, leaving 9 bases between them. The CDR3 sequence is 14 residues long. CDR3 sequence reads: CASSITRDNEKLFF. CDR3 bases: TGTGCCAGTAGTATTACCAGGGATAATGAAAAACTGTTTTTT. Based on the CDR3 plus reference TRBV19 and TRBJ1-4, the full variable domain is DGGITQSPKYLFRKEGQNVTLSCEQNLNHDAMYWYRQDPGQGLRLIYYSQIVNDFQKGDIAEGYSVSREKKESFPLTVTSAQKNPTAFYLCASSITRDNEKLFFGSGTQLSVL.

The count of this clone is one. The rearrangement links TRBV6-1 to TRBJ1-2, with 7 bases fitting TRBD1. Per germline, CDR1 MNHNS and CDR2 SASEGT. V was pared by 1 base and J by 8 bases, with 10 bases of the junction left unmatched. CDR3 size: 15 residues. The CDR3 region has the DNA TGTGCCAGCAGTGAAGGGACGACAGGGACGGACGGCTACACCTTC. Translated, it gives CASSEGTTGTDGYTF.

This clone was seen once. V is TRBV7-2 and J is TRBJ1-2; 8 nucleotides line up with TRBD1. In germline, CDR1 is SGHTA, CDR2 FQGNSA. V was pared by 5 bases and J by 4 bases, with 15 bases of the junction left unmatched. CDR3 length equals 17 residues. DNA for the CDR3: TGTGCCAGCAGCCTGCGGACAGGGCCTACCCTTATCTATGGCTACACCTTC. Encoded protein: CASSLRTGPTLIYGYTF.

The chain carries TRBV5-4 and TRBJ2-5, with 9 bases matching TRBD1. Germline V CDR1 and CDR2: SGHNT, YYREEE (reference sequence). The CDR3 is made up of 17 amino acids. V was clipped by 4 bases and J by 6 bases; unmatched bases: 16. The CDR3 spells CASSTPEPGQGFKTQYF. The CDR3 coding sequence is TGTGCCAGCAGCACACCAGAACCGGGACAGGGTTTTAAGACCCAGTACTTC.

The J gene is TRBJ1-2, the V gene TRBV12-3 or TRBV12-4, with TRBD1 matching 8 bases. The CDR3 has 13 residues. Losses at the gene ends were 3 bases for V and 6 bases for J; bases not matched to a gene: 3. CDR3 DNA: TGTGCCAGCAGTTTGACAGGGGTCGATGGCTACACCTTC. The encoded protein is CASSLTGVDGYTF.

The rearrangement links TRBV19 to TRBJ2-5, with 10 bases fitting TRBD2. CDR3 length equals 17 residues. After removal of 4 bases from V and 1 base from J, the junction contained 9 bases not matched to a gene. Germline V gene data show CDR1 as LNHDA and CDR2 as SQIVND (reference sequence). CDR3 sequence: CASSTRTSGLSQETQYF. In DNA form, the CDR3 reads TGTGCCAGTAGTACTCGGACTAGCGGCCTTTCCCAAGAGACCCAGTACTTC.

V and J are TRBV13 and TRBJ2-7; 16 nucleotides match TRBD2. The V and J ends lost 5 bases and 6 bases, in that order; junction bases with no gene match: 10. The CDR3 runs to 17 residues. Looked up from germline, CDR1 is PRHDT and CDR2 is FYEKMQ (reference sequence). In DNA, the CDR3 is TGTGCCAGCAGCGAAGTTGGGACTAGCGGGGGGGCATTCGAGCAGTACTTC. This translates into CASSEVGTSGGAFEQYF.

The CDR3 region is CAITAATLDEQFF. The CDR3 coding sequence is TGTGCCATCACCGCGGCAACACTCGATGAGCAGTTCTTC. The V call is TRBV10-3, the J call TRBJ2-1; no definite D call. The germline V gene has CDR1 ENHRY and CDR2 SYGVKD. The CDR3 runs to 13 residues. Trimming stripped 7 bases from V and 8 bases from J, with 15 bases between.

V gene TRBV6-5 combines with J gene TRBJ2-1; D is unclear. Trimming left V 11 bases short and J 2 bases short, with 19 bases between. The germline CDR1 and CDR2 sequences are MNHEY and SVGAGI. This CDR3 region has 15 residues. In DNA form, the CDR3 reads TGTGCCTCTCGCCTAAGCCCTGATCCCTACAATGAGCAGTTCTTC. It is translated as CASRLSPDPYNEQFF.